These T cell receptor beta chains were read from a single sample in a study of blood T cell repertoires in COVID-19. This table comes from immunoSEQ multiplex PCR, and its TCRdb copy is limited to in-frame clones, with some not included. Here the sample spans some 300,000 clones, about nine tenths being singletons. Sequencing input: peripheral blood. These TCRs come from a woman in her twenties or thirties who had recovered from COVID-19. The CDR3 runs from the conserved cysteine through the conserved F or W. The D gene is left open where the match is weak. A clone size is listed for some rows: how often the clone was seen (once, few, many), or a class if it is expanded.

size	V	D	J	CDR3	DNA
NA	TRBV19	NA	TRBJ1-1	CASSIGGPGRPEAFF	TGTGCCAGTAGTATCGGAGGGCCCGGGAGGCCTGAAGCTTTCTTT
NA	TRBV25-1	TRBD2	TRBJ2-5	CASSESSGGAQETQYF	TGTGCCAGCAGTGAATCAAGCGGGGGGGCCCAAGAGACCCAGTACTTC
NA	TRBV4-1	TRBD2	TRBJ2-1	CASSQDPSGVFSSYNEQFF	TGCGCCAGCAGCCAAGATCCCAGCGGGGTATTCAGCTCCTACAATGAGCAGTTCTTC
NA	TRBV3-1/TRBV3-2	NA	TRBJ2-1	CASSQDSDKQFF	TGTGCCAGCAGCCAAGATTCGGACAAGCAGTTCTTC
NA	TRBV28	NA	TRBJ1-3	CASSLFAGRQVVNTIYF	TGTGCCAGCAGTTTATTCGCTGGGCGACAGGTTGTAAACACCATATATTTT
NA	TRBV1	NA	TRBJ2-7	CTSSQGDRIRGEQYF	TGCACCAGCAGCCAAGGTGACAGGATTAGGGGGGAGCAGTACTTC
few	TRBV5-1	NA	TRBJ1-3	CASSLASAGYRGNTIYF	TGCGCCAGCAGCTTGGCCTCGGCAGGGTACAGGGGAAACACCATATATTTT
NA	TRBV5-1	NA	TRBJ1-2	CASSTDYGYTF	TGCGCCAGCAGCACGGACTATGGCTACACCTTC
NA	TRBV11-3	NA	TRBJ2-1	CASSQGYNEQFF	TGTGCCAGCAGCCAGGGGTACAATGAGCAGTTCTTC
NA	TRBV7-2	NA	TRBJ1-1	CASSLDRGTEAFF	TGTGCCAGCAGCTTAGATAGGGGGACTGAAGCTTTCTTT
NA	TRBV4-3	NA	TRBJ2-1	CASSPTARTTLDNEQFF	TGCGCCAGCAGCCCCACCGCCCGGACTACTTTAGACAATGAGCAGTTCTTC
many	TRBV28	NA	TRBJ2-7	CAAGSLWDSTYEQYF	TGTGCCGCCGGGAGTCTCTGGGACAGTACCTACGAGCAGTACTTC
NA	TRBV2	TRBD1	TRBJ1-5	CASSAQGAPFNQPQHF	TGTGCCAGCAGTGCCCAGGGGGCCCCCTTCAATCAGCCCCAGCATTTT
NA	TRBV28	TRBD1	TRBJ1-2	CASSFSGTGKPGYGYTF	TGTGCCAGCAGTTTTTCCGGGACAGGGAAGCCTGGCTATGGCTACACCTTC
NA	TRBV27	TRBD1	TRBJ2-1	CASSSGTGVYNEQFF	TGTGCCAGCAGCTCCGGGACAGGGGTCTACAATGAGCAGTTCTTC
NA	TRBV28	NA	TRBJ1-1	CASSWGGRSTEAFF	TGTGCCAGCAGTTGGGGGGGTCGATCCACTGAAGCTTTCTTT
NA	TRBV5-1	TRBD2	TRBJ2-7	CASSLSGGRYEQYF	TGCGCCAGCAGCTTATCGGGGGGGAGGTACGAGCAGTACTTC
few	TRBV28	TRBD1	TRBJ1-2	CASSFSGQGSYGYTF	TGTGCCAGCAGTTTTTCCGGACAGGGGAGCTATGGCTACACCTTC
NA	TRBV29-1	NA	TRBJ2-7	CSVEVAGDRSSYEQYF	TGCAGCGTTGAAGTCGCGGGGGACAGGTCGTCCTACGAGCAGTACTTC
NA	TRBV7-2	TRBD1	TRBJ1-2	CASSLVRGVGYTF	TGTGCCAGCAGCTTAGTCAGGGGGGTTGGCTACACCTTC
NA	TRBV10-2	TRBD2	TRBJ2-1	CAAMTSGGYNEQFF	TGCGCAGCCATGACGAGCGGGGGGTACAATGAGCAGTTCTTC
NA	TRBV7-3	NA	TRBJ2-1	CASSFGLYNEQFF	TGTGCCAGCAGCTTTGGACTCTACAATGAGCAGTTCTTC
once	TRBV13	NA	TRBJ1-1	CASSADRRYTEAFF	TGTGCCAGCAGCGCAGACAGGAGGTACACTGAAGCTTTCTTT
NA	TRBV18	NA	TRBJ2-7	CASSPPRSLSSYEQYF	TGTGCCAGCTCACCACCCCGGTCCTTGAGCTCCTACGAGCAGTACTTC
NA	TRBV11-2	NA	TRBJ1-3	CASSVGEAGNTIYF	TGTGCCAGCAGCGTCGGGGAGGCTGGAAACACCATATATTTT
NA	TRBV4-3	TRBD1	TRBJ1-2	CASSHRTGVAGYTF	TGCGCCAGCAGCCACAGGACAGGGGTCGCTGGCTACACCTTC
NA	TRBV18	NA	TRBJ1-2	CASSSELYGYTF	TGTGCCAGCTCATCCGAGTTATATGGCTACACCTTC
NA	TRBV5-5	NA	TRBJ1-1	CASSRGGTNTEAFF	TGTGCCAGCAGCCGGGGGGGTACGAACACTGAAGCTTTCTTT